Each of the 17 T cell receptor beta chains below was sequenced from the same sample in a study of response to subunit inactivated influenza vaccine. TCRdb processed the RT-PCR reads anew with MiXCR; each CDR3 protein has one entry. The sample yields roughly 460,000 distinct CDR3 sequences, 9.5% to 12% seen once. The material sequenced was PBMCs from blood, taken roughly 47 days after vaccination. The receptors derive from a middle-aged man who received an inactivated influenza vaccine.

CDR3 bases: TGTGCCAGCCGCCACTGGACAAGCGGAAACACCATATATTTT. This translates into CASRHWTSGNTIYF. The rearrangement links TRBV6-2 or TRBV6-3 to TRBJ1-3; tentatively, D is TRBD1 (5 bases). CDR1 and CDR2 from the germline V gene are MNHEY and SVGEGT. V lost 8 bases, J lost 4 bases, and 15 bases lay in between. There are 14 residues in the CDR3.

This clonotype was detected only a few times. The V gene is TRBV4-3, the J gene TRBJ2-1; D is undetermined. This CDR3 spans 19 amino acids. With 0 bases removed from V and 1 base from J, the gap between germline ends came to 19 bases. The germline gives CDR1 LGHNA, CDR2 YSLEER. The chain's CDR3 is CASSQEDPRYIQSYNEQFF. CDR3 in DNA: TGCGCCAGCAGCCAAGAGGATCCCAGGTATATTCAGTCCTACAATGAGCAGTTCTTC.

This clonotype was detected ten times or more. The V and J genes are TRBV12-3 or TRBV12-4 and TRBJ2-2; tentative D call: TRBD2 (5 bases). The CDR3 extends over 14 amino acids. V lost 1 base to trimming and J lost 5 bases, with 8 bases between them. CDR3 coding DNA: TGTGCCAGCAGTTTAGGGACTGGAACCGGGGAGCTGTTTTTT. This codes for CASSLGTGTGELFF.

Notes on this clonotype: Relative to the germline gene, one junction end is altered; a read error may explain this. Written as DNA, the CDR3 is TGCAGTGCTAGAGATGGACGGTGGGCGGGGTACACCGGGGAGCTGTTCTTT. Translating gives CSARDGRWAGYTGELFF. The rearrangement links TRBV20-1 to TRBJ2-2, with a possible D match to TRBD2 (6 bases). CDR3 size: 17 residues. Germline CDR1 reads DFQATT; CDR2 reads SNEGSKA (reference sequence).

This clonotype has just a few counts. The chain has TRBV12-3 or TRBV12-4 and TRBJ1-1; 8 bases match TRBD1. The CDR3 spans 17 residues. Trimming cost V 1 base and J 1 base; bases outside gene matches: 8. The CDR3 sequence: CASSLGTGLSGNTEAFF. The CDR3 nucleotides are TGTGCCAGCAGTTTAGGGACAGGGTTGAGTGGGAACACTGAAGCTTTCTTT.

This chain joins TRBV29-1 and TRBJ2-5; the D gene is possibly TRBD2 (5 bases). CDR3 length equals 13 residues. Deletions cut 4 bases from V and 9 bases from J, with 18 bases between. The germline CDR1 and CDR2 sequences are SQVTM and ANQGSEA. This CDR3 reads CSVVVTERGSQYF. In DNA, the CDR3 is TGCAGCGTTGTCGTGACGGAGCGCGGGTCCCAGTACTTC.

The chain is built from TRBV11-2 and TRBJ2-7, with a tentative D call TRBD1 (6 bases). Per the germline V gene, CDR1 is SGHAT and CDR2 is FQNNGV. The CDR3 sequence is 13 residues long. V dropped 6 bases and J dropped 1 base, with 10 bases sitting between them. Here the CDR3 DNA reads TGTGCCAGCAGGGGGACACAGTCCTACGAGCAGTACTTC. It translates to CASRGTQSYEQYF.

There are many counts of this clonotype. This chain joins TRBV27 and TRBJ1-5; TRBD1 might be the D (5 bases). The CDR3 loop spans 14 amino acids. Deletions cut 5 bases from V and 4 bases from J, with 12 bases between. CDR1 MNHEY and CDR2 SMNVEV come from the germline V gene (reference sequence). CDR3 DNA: TGTGCCAGCAGTGGTACAGGAAATAATCAGCCCCAGCATTTT. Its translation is CASSGTGNNQPQHF.

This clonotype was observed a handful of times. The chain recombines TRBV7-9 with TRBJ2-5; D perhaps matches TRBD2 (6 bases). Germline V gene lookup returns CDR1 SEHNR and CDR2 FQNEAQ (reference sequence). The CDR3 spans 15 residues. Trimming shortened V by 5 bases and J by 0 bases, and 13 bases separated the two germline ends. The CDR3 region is CASSAAGMYQETQYF. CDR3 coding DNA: TGTGCCAGCAGCGCTGCGGGGATGTACCAAGAGACCCAGTACTTC.

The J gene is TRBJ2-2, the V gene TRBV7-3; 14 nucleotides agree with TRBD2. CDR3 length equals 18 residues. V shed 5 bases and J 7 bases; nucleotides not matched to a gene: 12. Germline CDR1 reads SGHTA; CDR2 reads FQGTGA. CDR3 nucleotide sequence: TGTGCCAGCAGCCCAACTTCCGGGACTAGCGGGAGTGACGGGGAGCTGTTTTTT. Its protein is CASSPTSGTSGSDGELFF.

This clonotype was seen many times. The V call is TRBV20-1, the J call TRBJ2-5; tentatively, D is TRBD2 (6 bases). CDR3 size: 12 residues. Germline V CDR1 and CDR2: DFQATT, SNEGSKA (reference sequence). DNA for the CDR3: TGCGCGGGGCAGGGAAAACAAGAGACCCAGTACTTC. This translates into CAGQGKQETQYF.

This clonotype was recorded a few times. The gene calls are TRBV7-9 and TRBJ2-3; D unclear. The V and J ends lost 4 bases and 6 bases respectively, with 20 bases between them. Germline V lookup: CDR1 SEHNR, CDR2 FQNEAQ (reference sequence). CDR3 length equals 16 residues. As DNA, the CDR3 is TGTGCCAGCAGCTCCCAAGGGCTGGTTCTAGGGGATACGCAGTATTTT. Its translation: CASSSQGLVLGDTQYF.

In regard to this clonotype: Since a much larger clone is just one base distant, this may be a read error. The CDR3 protein is CACNLQNTGELFF. CDR3 DNA sequence: TGTGCCTGCAACCTACAGAACACCGGGGAGCTGTTTTTT. The chain carries TRBV5-6 and TRBJ2-2, with unresolved D. V was clipped by 10 bases and J by 1 base, with 11 bases between them. Germline V gene lookup returns CDR1 SGHDT and CDR2 YYEEEE. The CDR3 is made up of 13 amino acids.

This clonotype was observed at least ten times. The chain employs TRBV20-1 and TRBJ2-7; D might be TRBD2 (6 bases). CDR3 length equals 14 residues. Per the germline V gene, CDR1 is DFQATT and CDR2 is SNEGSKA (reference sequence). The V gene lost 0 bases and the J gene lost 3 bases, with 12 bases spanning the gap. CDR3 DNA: TGCAGTGCTAGAGATACTAGCTTGGGCTACGAGCAGTACTTC. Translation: CSARDTSLGYEQYF.

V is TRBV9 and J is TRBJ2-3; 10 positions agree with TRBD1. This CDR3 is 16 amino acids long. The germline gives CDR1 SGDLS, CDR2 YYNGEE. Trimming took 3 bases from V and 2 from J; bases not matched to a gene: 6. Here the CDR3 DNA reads TGTGCCAGCAGCGCCGGGGACAGGGGACCCACAGATACGCAGTATTTT. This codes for CASSAGDRGPTDTQYF.

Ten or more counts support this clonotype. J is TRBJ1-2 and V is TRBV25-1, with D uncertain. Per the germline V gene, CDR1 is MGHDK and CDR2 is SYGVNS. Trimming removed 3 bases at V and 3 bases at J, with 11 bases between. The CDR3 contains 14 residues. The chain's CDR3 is CASSDSTEDYGYTF. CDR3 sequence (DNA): TGTGCCAGCAGTGACTCAACAGAGGACTATGGCTACACCTTC.

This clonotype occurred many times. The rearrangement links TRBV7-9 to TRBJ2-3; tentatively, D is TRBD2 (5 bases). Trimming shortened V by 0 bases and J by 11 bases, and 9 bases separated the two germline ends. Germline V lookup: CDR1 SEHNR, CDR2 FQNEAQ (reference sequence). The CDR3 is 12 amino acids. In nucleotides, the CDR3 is TGTGCCAGCAGCTTAGCGGCCGGGATGCAGTATTTT. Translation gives CASSLAAGMQYF.